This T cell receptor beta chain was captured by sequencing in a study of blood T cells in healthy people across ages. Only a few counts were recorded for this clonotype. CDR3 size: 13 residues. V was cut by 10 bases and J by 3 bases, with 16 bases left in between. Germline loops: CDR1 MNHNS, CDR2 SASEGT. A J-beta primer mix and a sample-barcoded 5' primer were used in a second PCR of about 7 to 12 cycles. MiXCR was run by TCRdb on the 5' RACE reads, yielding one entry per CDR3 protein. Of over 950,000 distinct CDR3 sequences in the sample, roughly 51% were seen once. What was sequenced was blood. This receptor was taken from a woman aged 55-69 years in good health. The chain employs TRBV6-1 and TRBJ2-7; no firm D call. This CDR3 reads CATRTPVGYEQYF. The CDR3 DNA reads TGTGCCACCCGTACCCCGGTCGGCTACGAGCAGTACTTC.